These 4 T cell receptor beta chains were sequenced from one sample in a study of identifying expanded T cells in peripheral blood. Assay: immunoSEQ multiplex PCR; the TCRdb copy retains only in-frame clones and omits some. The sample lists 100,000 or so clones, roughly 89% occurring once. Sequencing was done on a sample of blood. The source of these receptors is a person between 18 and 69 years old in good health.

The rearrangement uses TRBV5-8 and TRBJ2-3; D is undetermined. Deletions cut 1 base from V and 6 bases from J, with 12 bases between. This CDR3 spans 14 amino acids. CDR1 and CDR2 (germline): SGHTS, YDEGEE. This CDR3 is CASSLTNYVDTQYF. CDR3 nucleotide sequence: TGTGCCAGCAGCTTGACAAATTACGTGGATACGCAGTATTTT.

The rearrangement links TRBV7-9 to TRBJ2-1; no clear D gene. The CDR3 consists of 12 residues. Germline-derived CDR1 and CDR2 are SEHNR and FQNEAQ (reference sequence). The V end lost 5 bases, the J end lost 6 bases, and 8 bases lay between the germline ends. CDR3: CASSPNRNEQFF. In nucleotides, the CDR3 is TGTGCCAGCAGCCCCAACCGCAATGAGCAGTTCTTC.

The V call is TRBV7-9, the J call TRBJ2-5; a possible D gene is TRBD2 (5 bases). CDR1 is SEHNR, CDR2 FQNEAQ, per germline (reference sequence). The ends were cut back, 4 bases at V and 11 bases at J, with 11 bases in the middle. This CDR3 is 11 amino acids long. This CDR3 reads CASSSYWEQYF. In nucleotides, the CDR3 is TGTGCCAGCAGCTCATACTGGGAGCAGTACTTC. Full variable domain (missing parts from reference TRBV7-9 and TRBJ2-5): DTGVSQNPRHKITKRGQNVTFRCDPISEHNRLYWYRQTLGQGPEFLTYFQNEAQLEKSRLLSDRFSAERPKGSFSTLEIQRTEQGDSAMYLCASSSYWEQYFGPGTRLLVL.

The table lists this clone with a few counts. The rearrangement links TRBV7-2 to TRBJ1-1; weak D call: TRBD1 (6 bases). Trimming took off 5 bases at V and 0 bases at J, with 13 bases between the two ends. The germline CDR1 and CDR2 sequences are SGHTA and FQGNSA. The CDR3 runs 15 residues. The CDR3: CASSLQGELNTEAFF. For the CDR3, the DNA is TGTGCCAGCAGCCTACAGGGAGAGTTGAACACTGAAGCTTTCTTT.